The present T cell receptor (beta chain) was sequenced within a study of vaccination effects on CD4 cells after COVID-19. The assay was immunoSEQ multiplex PCR, and TCRdb's table has in-frame clones only and misses some. The data hold tens of thousands of clones, with around 70% observed a single time. Study-wide findings and caveats: At late timepoints after vaccination, vaccine- and infection-induced clones shrank markedly. From healthy vaccinees, only 1 of 255 vaccine-induced clones also reacted to common cold coronaviruses.

Viral peptide pool expansion of antigen-specific CD4+ T cells preceded sequencing in the ViraFEST assay. Cells that had been cultured for ten to eleven days were the source of isolated CD4+ T cells. Negative nucleocapsid antibody tests before and after vaccination confirmed no previous SARS-CoV-2 infection. About 2.1 million PBMC were placed in each well, which was supplemented with 10 IU/ml IL-2 and roughly 10 ug/ml peptides. With regard to this clone: The antigen is undetermined.

The CDR3 totals 13 residues. V lost 3 bases to trimming and J lost 2 bases, with 7 bases between them. Germline CDR1 KGHSH, CDR2 LQKENI. The source material was CD4+ T cells from PBMCs cultured with HCoV-OC43 spike peptides, sampled before COVID-19 vaccination. Subset here: HCoV-OC43 spike overlapping peptide pool stimulation. The source is a human donor who received a COVID-19 vaccine. The rearrangement links TRBV18 to TRBJ2-5; D remains unclear. The CDR3 DNA reads TGTGCCAGCTCACCGGGCAGACAAGAGACCCAGTACTTC. Its protein product is CASSPGRQETQYF.